This TCR beta chain was profiled in a study of T cells in Graves' hyperthyroidism and ophthalmopathy. Overall study: At initial diagnosis, before any treatment had begun, peripheral blood was obtained. Study-wide findings and caveats: Model output signaled ophthalmopathy a median approximately 6 months ahead of onset.

Regions amplified from RNA transcripts were the TCR beta CDR3 regions. Researchers ran a first-round RT-PCR on the TCR CDR3 using the HTBI primer set. Each CDR3 protein gets one entry after TCRdb re-called the multiplex PCR reads with MiXCR. The sample carries around 350,000 distinct CDR3 sequences, about 14% recorded once. Clinical symptoms, serum thyroxine, TRAb, thyroid ultrasound and orbital computed tomography established diagnosis. A note on this clonotype: Its antigen is unidentified.

Trimming pared 5 bases from V and 2 bases from J, leaving 13 bases between. Germline assignment: CDR1 WSHSY and CDR2 SAAADI. The CDR3 length is 14 residues. This TCR came from a woman between 25 and 40 years old with Graves' ophthalmopathy. The gene calls are TRBV10-2 and TRBJ2-7; either TRBD1 or TRBD2 may supply D (7 bases each). Sequencing was carried out using blood. The CDR3 nucleotides are TGCGCCAGCAGTCAGGGGGGGCCAGCCTACGAGCAGTACTTC. Translating gives CASSQGGPAYEQYF.